These T cell receptor beta chains were read from a single sample in a study of high-grade serous ovarian cancer treatment subgroups. Produced via immunoSEQ multiplex PCR; TCRdb's table is partial and in-frame only. The table has about 36,000 clones, around three quarters seen once. The source material was tumor tissue. The receptors originated from a human donor with high-grade serous ovarian cancer. Each CDR3 is given with its conserved first and last residue. Each record gives: J gene, clone size, V gene, D gene, CDR3 protein, CDR3 DNA. D genes are given only for firm matches. Clone size is given for some rows only: seen once, a few or many times, or a class if the clone is expanded.

TRBJ2-5 | . | TRBV6-1 | TRBD2 | CAARGGHLLQETQYF | TGTGCCGCCCGGGGGGGACACCTTCTTCAAGAGACCCAGTACTTC
TRBJ1-2 | . | TRBV6-4 | TRBD1 | CASSITGGTGYTF | TGTGCCAGCAGTATTACAGGGGGCACTGGCTACACCTTC
TRBJ1-2 | . | TRBV15 | . | CATSSVQASRGYTF | TGTGCCACCAGCAGCGTACAGGCGTCAAGAGGCTACACCTTC
TRBJ2-7 | . | TRBV30 | . | CAWSRQAEQYF | TGTGCCTGGAGTCGACAGGCCGAGCAGTACTTC
TRBJ1-1 | . | TRBV9 | . | CASSAGGYTEAFF | TGTGCCAGCAGCGCGGGGGGTTACACTGAAGCTTTCTTT
TRBJ2-3 | . | TRBV6-5 | . | CASSFSGTDTQYF | TGTGCCAGCAGTTTTAGCGGCACAGATACGCAGTATTTT
TRBJ1-5 | . | TRBV5-8 | . | CASSLGGEPQHF | TGTGCCAGCAGCTTGGGGGGAGAGCCCCAGCATTTT
TRBJ2-7 | . | TRBV10-3 | TRBD1 | CATEPGQGYEQYF | TGTGCCACCGAACCGGGACAGGGCTACGAGCAGTACTTC
TRBJ1-1 | few | TRBV4-3 | . | CASSQGRRGRGNAEAFF | TGCGCCAGCAGCCAAGGCCGAAGGGGCCGAGGAAACGCTGAAGCTTTCTTT
TRBJ1-4 | once | TRBV7-8 | . | CASSFLGVFGEKLFF | TGTGCCAGCAGCTTTCTAGGGGTGTTCGGGGAAAAACTGTTTTTT
TRBJ2-3 | . | TRBV28 | TRBD1 | CASRSDREPTDTQYF | TGTGCCAGCAGATCTGACAGGGAACCCACAGATACGCAGTATTTT
TRBJ2-2 | . | TRBV7-2 | TRBD1 | CASSRQGTGGAGELFF | TGTGCCAGCAGCCGCCAGGGGACAGGTGGGGCCGGGGAGCTGTTTTTT
TRBJ2-3 | . | TRBV7-2 | . | CASSLKQFGADTQYF | TGTGCCAGCAGCTTAAAGCAATTCGGCGCAGATACGCAGTATTTT
TRBJ2-7 | . | TRBV7-2 | . | CASSLSRTDEQYF | TGTGCCAGCAGCTTATCCCGGACGGACGAGCAGTACTTC
TRBJ2-7 | . | TRBV5-1 | TRBD1 | CASSLAGGAYEQYF | TGCGCCAGCAGCTTGGCAGGGGGCGCGTACGAGCAGTACTTC
TRBJ1-3 | . | TRBV28 | . | CASRNTDASGNTIYF | TGTGCCAGCAGAAACACAGACGCCTCTGGAAACACCATATATTTT
TRBJ2-2 | . | TRBV15 | TRBD1 | CATSGGQGSNTGELFF | TGTGCCACCAGCGGAGGACAGGGATCGAACACCGGGGAGCTGTTTTTT
TRBJ2-1 | . | TRBV11-1 | . | CASSYRSHEQFF | TGTGCCAGCAGCTACCGTAGCCATGAGCAGTTCTTC
TRBJ1-1 | . | TRBV6-1 | . | CASSDRETTEAFF | TGTGCCAGCAGTGACAGGGAGACCACTGAAGCTTTCTTT
TRBJ2-1 | . | TRBV14 | TRBD2 | CASSRLADYNEQFF | TGTGCCAGCAGTCGGCTAGCGGACTACAATGAGCAGTTCTTC
TRBJ2-3 | . | TRBV5-1 | . | CASSPGRGAVGTDTQYF | TGCGCCAGCAGCCCAGGAAGGGGGGCTGTGGGCACAGATACGCAGTATTTT
TRBJ2-7 | . | TRBV28 | TRBD1 | CASSLTPGGLRQGSYEQYF | TGTGCCAGCAGTTTGACCCCCGGTGGGTTGAGACAGGGGAGCTACGAGCAGTACTTC
TRBJ2-7 | . | TRBV28 | . | CASSHGTQSYEQYF | TGTGCCAGCAGCCACGGGACACAATCCTACGAGCAGTACTTC
TRBJ2-7 | . | TRBV11-3 | . | CASSRWNEQYF | TGTGCCAGCAGCAGGTGGAACGAGCAGTACTTC
TRBJ2-7 | few | TRBV18 | . | CASSPRSSYEQYF | TGTGCCAGCTCTCCGAGAAGCTCCTACGAGCAGTACTTC
TRBJ1-1 | . | TRBV9 | . | CASSAHPELYMNTEAFF | TGTGCCAGCAGCGCCCACCCTGAGCTTTACATGAACACTGAAGCTTTCTTT
TRBJ1-2 | . | TRBV7-9 | TRBD1 | CASSLETGTGTFF | TGTGCCAGCAGCTTAGAAACCGGGACAGGAACCTTCTTC
TRBJ2-7 | . | TRBV10-2 | TRBD1 | CASSEGPGQTYEQYF | TGCGCCAGCAGTGAAGGACCGGGACAGACCTACGAGCAGTACTTC
TRBJ1-2 | . | TRBV5-1 | TRBD1 | CASFPGQGAHYGYTF | TGCGCCAGCTTTCCGGGACAGGGGGCACACTATGGCTACACCTTC
TRBJ1-1 | medium-sized | TRBV9 | TRBD1 | CASRGQGATEAFF | TGTGCCAGCAGGGGACAGGGCGCAACTGAAGCTTTCTTT
TRBJ1-1 | few | TRBV20-1 | . | CSAGPYEAFF | TGCAGTGCAGGCCCATATGAAGCTTTCTTT
TRBJ2-5 | . | TRBV6-5 | TRBD2 | CASSYSTGGVTQYF | TGTGCCAGCAGTTACTCGACCGGGGGGGTAACCCAGTACTTC
TRBJ2-7 | . | TRBV5-4 | TRBD2 | CASGLAGAYEQYF | TGTGCCAGCGGGCTAGCGGGAGCCTACGAGCAGTACTTC
TRBJ2-5 | . | TRBV6-5 | . | CASSSIKGETQYF | TGTGCCAGCAGTTCCATAAAGGGAGAGACCCAGTACTTC
TRBJ2-1 | . | TRBV27 | . | CASSLYIDLGQFF | TGTGCCAGCAGTTTGTACATAGATTTAGGGCAGTTCTTC
TRBJ2-7 | . | TRBV4-2 | TRBD2 | CASSQGTGRDRAYEQYF | TGTGCCAGCAGCCAAGGAACCGGGAGGGACCGGGCCTACGAGCAGTACTTC
TRBJ1-3 | . | TRBV30 | . | CAWSVRAGGNTIYF | TGTGCCTGGAGTGTTCGGGCCGGGGGAAACACCATATATTTT
TRBJ1-1 | . | TRBV9 | TRBD1 | CASSASGGANTEAFF | TGTGCCAGCAGCGCGTCAGGGGGCGCGAACACTGAAGCTTTCTTT
TRBJ1-1 | . | TRBV5-5 | . | CASSFLSAANTEAFF | TGTGCCAGCAGCTTTTTGAGTGCTGCGAACACTGAAGCTTTCTTT
TRBJ2-7 | . | TRBV27 | . | CASSPSYSYEQYF | TGTGCCAGCAGTCCCTCTTACAGCTACGAGCAGTACTTC
TRBJ1-1 | . | TRBV9 | . | CASSPPTSEAFF | TGTGCCAGCAGCCCCCCGACGAGTGAAGCTTTCTTT